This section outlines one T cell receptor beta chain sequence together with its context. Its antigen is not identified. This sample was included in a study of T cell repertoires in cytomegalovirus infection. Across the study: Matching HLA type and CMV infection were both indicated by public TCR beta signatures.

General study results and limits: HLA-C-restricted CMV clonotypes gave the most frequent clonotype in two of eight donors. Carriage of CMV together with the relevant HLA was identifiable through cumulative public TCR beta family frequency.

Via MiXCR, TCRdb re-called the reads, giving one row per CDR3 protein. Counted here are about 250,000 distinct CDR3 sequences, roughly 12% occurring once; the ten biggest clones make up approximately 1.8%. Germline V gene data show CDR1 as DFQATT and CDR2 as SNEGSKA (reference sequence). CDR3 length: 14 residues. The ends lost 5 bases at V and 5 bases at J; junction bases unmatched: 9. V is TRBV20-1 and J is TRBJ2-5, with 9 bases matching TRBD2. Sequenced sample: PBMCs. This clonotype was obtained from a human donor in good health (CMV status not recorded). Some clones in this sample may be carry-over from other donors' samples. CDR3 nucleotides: TGCAGTGCTCCGGCGGGGGGGCCTATGGAGACCCAGTACTTC. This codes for CSAPAGGPMETQYF.